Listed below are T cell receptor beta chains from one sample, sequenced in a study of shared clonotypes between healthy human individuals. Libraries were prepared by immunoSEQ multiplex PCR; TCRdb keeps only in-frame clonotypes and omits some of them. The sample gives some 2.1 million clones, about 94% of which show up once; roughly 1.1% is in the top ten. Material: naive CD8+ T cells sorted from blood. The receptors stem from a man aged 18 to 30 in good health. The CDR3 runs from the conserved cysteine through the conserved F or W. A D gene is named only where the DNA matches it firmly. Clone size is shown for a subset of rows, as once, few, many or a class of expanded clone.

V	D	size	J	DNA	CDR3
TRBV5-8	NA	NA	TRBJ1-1	TGTGCCAGCAGCTTGGACGGGGAATCTGAAGCTTTCTTT	CASSLDGESEAFF
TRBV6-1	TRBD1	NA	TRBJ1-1	TGTGCCAGCAGTGAATGGGGACAGGGTGACACTGAAGCTTTCTTT	CASSEWGQGDTEAFF
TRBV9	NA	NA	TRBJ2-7	TGTGCCAGCAGCGTAGATCACATAGCCTACGAGCAGTACTTC	CASSVDHIAYEQYF
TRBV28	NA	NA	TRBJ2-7	TGTGCCAGCAGTTTTTCGTGGTCCTACGAGCAGTACTTC	CASSFSWSYEQYF
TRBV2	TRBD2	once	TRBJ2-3	TGTGCCAGCAATCCGGGTAGCGGGACGCAGTATTTT	CASNPGSGTQYF
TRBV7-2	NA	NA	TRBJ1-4	TGTGCCAGCAGCTTTCAGGCAGGCGAAAAACTGTTTTTT	CASSFQAGEKLFF
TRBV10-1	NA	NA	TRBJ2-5	TGCGCCAGCAGTGAGGGCCCGACCGGGAAGACCCAGTACTTC	CASSEGPTGKTQYF
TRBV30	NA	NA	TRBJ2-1	TGTGCCTGGAGGTTCGACATCGGTGAGCAGTTCTTC	CAWRFDIGEQFF
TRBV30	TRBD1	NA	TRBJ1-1	TGTGCCTGGAGTGTAAGGGACAGGGGGAACACTGAAGCTTTCTTT	CAWSVRDRGNTEAFF
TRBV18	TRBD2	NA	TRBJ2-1	TGTGCCAGCTCAATTAGCGGGAGCTCCTACAATGAGCAGTTCTTC	CASSISGSSYNEQFF
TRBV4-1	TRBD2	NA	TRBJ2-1	TGCGCCAGCAGCCTCTTTAGCGGGAGTGGAAGGTACAATGAGCAGTTCTTC	CASSLFSGSGRYNEQFF
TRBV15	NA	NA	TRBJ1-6	TGTGCCACCAGCAGAGATCTGAGGGGCTATAATTCACCCCTCCACTTT	CATSRDLRGYNSPLHF
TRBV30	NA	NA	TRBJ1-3	TGTGCCTGGGGGGGGAGCTCTGGAAACACCATATATTTT	CAWGGSSGNTIYF
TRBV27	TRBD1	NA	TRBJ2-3	TGTGCCAGCAGCCTTGACAGGGTGGATACGCAGTATTTT	CASSLDRVDTQYF
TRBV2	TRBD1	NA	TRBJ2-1	TGTGCCGGCGGGACAGGGGGCTTCGGAGGGTACAATGAGCAGTTCTTC	CAGGTGGFGGYNEQFF
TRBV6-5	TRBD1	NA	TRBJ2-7	TGTGCCAGCAGTTACTCGACGGGACAGAGAGACTACGAGCAGTACTTC	CASSYSTGQRDYEQYF
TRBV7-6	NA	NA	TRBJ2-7	TGTGCCAGCAGCTGGCGGACCGGAATTGCCTACGAGCAGTACTTC	CASSWRTGIAYEQYF
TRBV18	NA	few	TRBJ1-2	TGTGCCAGCTCACCTAAGGACTTTCCTTATGGCTACACCTTC	CASSPKDFPYGYTF
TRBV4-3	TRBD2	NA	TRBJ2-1	TGCGCCAGCAGCCAAGATGCGGGGGGGGAGTACAATGAGCAGTTCTTC	CASSQDAGGEYNEQFF
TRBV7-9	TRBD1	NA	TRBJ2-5	TGTGCCAGCAGCCCCCGGGACAGTCAAGAGACCCAGTACTTC	CASSPRDSQETQYF
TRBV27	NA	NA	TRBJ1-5	TGTGCCAGCAAAATACAGGGATATAGCAATCAGCCCCAGCATTTT	CASKIQGYSNQPQHF
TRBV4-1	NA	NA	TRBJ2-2	TGCGCCAGCAGTCTGAAAGGGACGGTAGCCGGGGAGCTGTTTTTT	CASSLKGTVAGELFF
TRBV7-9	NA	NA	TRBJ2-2	TGTGCCAGCAGAACTAGGTATGACACCGGGGAGCTGTTTTTT	CASRTRYDTGELFF
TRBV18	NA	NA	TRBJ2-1	TGTGCCAGCTCACCATTGATGACTGGCTCCGGGGGTCATGAGCAGTTCTTC	CASSPLMTGSGGHEQFF
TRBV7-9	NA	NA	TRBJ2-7	TGTGCCAGCAGTCCTACCCACTACGAGCAGTACTTC	CASSPTHYEQYF
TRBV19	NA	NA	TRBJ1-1	TGTGCCAGTAGACATCCGAACACTGAAGCTTTCTTT	CASRHPNTEAFF
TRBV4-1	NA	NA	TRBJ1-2	TGCGCCAGCAGCCAGACGATAGGGACCACTGCAAACTATGGCTACACCTTC	CASSQTIGTTANYGYTF
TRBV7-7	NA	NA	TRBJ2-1	TGTGCTAGCAGCTTAGAACAGTGGAGTGAGCAGTTCTTC	CASSLEQWSEQFF
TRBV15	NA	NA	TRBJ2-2	TGTGCCACCAGCAGAGGGTACCCCGGGGAGCTGTTTTTT	CATSRGYPGELFF
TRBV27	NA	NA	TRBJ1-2	TGTGCCAGCAGTTTATCAGGGGCGGGCTATGGCTACACCTTC	CASSLSGAGYGYTF
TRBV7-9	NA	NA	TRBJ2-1	TGTGCCAGCAGCTTAGGGGCAGGGGAGAGTGAGCAGTTCTTC	CASSLGAGESEQFF
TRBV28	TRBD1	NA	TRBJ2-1	TGTGCCAGCAGCCCAAGACAGGGACAGCGCTACAATGAGCAGTTCTTC	CASSPRQGQRYNEQFF
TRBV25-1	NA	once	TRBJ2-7	TGTGCCAGCAGCTGGACAGACTACGAGCAGTACTTC	CASSWTDYEQYF
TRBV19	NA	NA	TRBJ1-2	TGTGCCAGTAGCCCGACCGGGGGAGACTATGGCTACACCTTC	CASSPTGGDYGYTF
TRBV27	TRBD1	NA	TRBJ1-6	TGTGCCAGCAGTGGAGACAGGGTTTTTGCGAATTCACCCCTCCACTTT	CASSGDRVFANSPLHF
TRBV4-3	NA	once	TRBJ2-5	TGCGCCAGCAGCCAAGTAGTGGGCAGCGAAGAGACCCAGTACTTC	CASSQVVGSEETQYF
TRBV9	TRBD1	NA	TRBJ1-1	TGTGCCAGCAGCCTGGACAGGGGGGCGAACACTGAAGCTTTCTTT	CASSLDRGANTEAFF
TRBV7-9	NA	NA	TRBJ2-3	TGTGCCAGCAGCCTGACAGCCACAGATACGCAGTATTTT	CASSLTATDTQYF
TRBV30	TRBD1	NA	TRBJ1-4	TGTGCCTGGAGTGTACAGGGGGCGTATGAAAAACTGTTTTTT	CAWSVQGAYEKLFF
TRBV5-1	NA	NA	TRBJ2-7	TGCGCCAGCAGCTTGGGCATCTCCTACGAGCAGTACTTC	CASSLGISYEQYF